Here is one T cell receptor beta chain with its context. Its specificity is not known. Donors sampled were nominally healthy, though unrecorded immune exposures were likely. The data were taken from a study of cytomegalovirus exposure and HLA in healthy donors. Study findings and constraints: TCR beta V- and J-gene trimming, according to a later analysis, was linked to a missense DCLRE1C variant.

Vbeta (60) and Jbeta (13) primers were used in the PCR. Profiled with immunoSEQ multiplex PCR; TCRdb holds only in-frame clones, not every one. The sample shows around 180,000 clones, roughly 78% of them seen only once. There are 15 residues in the CDR3. Germline CDR1 is ENHRY and CDR2 is SYGVKD. The V gene end was trimmed by 4 bases and the J gene end by 4 bases; junction bases not matched to a gene: 2. The rearrangement uses TRBV10-3 and TRBJ2-5, with 14 positions matching TRBD2. The receptor was isolated from a woman aged 45 to 65 in good health and CMV-seropositive. The sample comprised PBMCs. Here the CDR3 reads CAISGLAGGRETQYF. The DNA of the CDR3 is TGTGCCATCAGTGGACTAGCGGGGGGGCGAGAGACCCAGTACTTC.